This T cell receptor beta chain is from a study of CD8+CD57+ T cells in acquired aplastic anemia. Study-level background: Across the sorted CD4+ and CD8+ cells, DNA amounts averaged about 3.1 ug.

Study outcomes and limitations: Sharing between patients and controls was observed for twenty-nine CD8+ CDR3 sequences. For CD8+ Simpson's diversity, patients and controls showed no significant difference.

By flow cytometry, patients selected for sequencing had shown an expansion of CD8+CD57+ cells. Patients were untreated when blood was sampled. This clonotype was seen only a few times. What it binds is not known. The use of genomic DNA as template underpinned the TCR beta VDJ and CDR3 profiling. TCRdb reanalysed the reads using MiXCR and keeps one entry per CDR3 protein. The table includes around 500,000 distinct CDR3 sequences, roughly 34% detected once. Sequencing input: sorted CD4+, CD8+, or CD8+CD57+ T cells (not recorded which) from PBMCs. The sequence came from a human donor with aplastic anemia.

CDR3 nucleotide sequence: TGTGCCTGGAGACAGGGGGGATCCTACGAGCAGTACTTC. This codes for CAWRQGGSYEQYF. This chain connects TRBV25-1 to TRBJ2-7, with 9 bases lining up with TRBD1. Germline CDR1 MGHDK, CDR2 SYGVNS. CDR3 size: 13 residues. After removal of 11 bases from V and 1 base from J, the junction contained 6 bases not matched to a gene.